The TCR beta chain described here comes from a study of T cell responses to AZD1222 COVID-19 vaccine (dated by TCRdb to 2020 to 2022). The study in broad terms: TCR sequencing was performed for 230 to 250 trial participants, of whom approximately 200 were given two doses of AZD1222 and 26 were given two doses of MenACWY control vaccine. Trial participants were enrolled by age into subgroups of 18-55, 56-69 and 70-plus years, and around 150, 28 and 57 TCR-sequenced participants, respectively, were included in these subgroups.

Of note for this clone: The clone's antigen remains unknown. The record has no base qualities; no much larger clone is one base away.

The time point label corresponds to: about 28 days (+/-7) after the second vaccine dose. Because spike-specific TCR depth and breadth did not differ between the two schedules, AZD1222 recipients who got a second dose at roughly 4 weeks were pooled with those who got a second dose at roughly 12 weeks. The vaccinee samples were drawn from two UK trials, COV001 and COV002, one of which was a single-blind randomized controlled phase 2/3 trial testing AZD1222 (ChAdOx1 nCoV-19) in healthy adults. For TCRbeta chain sequencing, PBMC samples from trial participants were taken at day 0 and at day 28 after the second dose. The CDR3 regions of human TCRbeta chains were analyzed by immunosequencing. Regarding the original processing steps: Repertoire TCRs were checked for matches against a reference library of SARS-CoV-2-specific TCRs that had been generated using the MIRA antigen-specificity platform. Breadth was defined as the fraction of unique TCRs that were SARS-CoV-2-associated, and depth was defined as the fraction of total T cells that were SARS-CoV-2-associated. Using the MIRA data, each spike-specific TCR was assigned both to the spike region to which the TCR was reactive and to a CD4 or CD8 class. Log10-transformed breadth and depth values were compared by one-way ANOVA with Sidak's multiple comparisons tests. TCRdb's version of the immuneACCESS table is confined to in-frame rearrangements and falls short of the full clone set. An unresolved V gene accounts for under half of the shortfall where checked; the remainder is of unknown origin. V and J calls and clone size are copied from that table; D and trimming were computed from the DNA. This sample gives 98,000 or so clones in total; approximately 84% of them show up just once. The ten largest clones add up to 12% to 15% of the sample.

General findings and caveats noted by the study authors: Conclusions about previously exposed vaccinees were limited because only a handful of AZD1222 recipients were SARS-CoV-2 seropositive at baseline. Epitopes outside the regions mutated in the B.1.351 and B.1.1.7 variants were reportedly recognized by nearly half of the unique spike-specific TCRs. In the small 56-69-year group, the increase in depth fell short of significance, most likely because of low power. The whole spike protein was spanned by vaccine-associated CD4 TCRs, and dominant responses were seen in regions 160-218 and 743-854. Participants were mostly white British, with more females than males. The authors suggested clonal diversity may have been underestimated. Because no day 14 peak-response samples were available, the repertoires could be characterized only after the peak T cell response. After two AZD1222 doses, both the breadth and the depth of spike-specific TCRs were significantly higher than at day 0 and than in MenACWY recipients.

This clonotype originated in an adult who received the AZD1222 COVID-19 vaccine. The sample was peripheral blood, taken 28 days after the second AZD1222 dose.

The CDR3 reads CASSQAGEQYF. The DNA is as follows: TGCGCCAGCAGCCAAGCCGGCGAGCAGTACTTC. The rearranged chain carries TRBV4-3 and TRBJ2-7; the D gene cannot be resolved reliably. Including the terminal cysteine and phenylalanine, the CDR3 comprises 11 residues. The retained sequence is limited to the CDR3, 33 bases, with the frame set at the first base. CDR1 and CDR2 are drawn from the germline V gene: LGHNA, YSLEER. Trimming takes 1 base from V and 6 bases from J, and the germline ends sit 4 bases apart.